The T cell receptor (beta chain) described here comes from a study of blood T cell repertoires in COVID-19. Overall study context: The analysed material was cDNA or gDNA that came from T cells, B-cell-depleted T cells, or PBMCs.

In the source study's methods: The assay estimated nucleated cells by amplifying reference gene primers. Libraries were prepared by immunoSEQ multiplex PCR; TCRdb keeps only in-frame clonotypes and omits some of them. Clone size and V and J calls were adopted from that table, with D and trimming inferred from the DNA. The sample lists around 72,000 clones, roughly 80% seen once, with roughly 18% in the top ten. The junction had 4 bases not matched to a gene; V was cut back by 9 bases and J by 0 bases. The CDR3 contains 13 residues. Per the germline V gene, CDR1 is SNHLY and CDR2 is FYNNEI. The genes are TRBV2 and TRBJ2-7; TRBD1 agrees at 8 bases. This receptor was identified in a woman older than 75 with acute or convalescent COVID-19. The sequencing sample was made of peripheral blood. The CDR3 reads CARGGQASYEQYF. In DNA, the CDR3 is TGTGCCAGGGGGGGACAGGCCTCCTACGAGCAGTACTTC.